These T cell receptor beta chains were read from a single sample in a study of CD8 T cells in Susac syndrome. TCRdb fed the immunoSEQ multiplex PCR reads into MiXCR, producing one record per CDR3 protein. The sample comprises more than 120,000 distinct CDR3 sequences, approximately 95% of which are singletons, and over 0.07% rests with the top ten. The sample was CD4+ T cells from PBMCs. Receptor source: a human donor in good health. Both conserved end residues are part of each CDR3. D genes are given only for firm matches. Clone size, where shown, is once, few, many, or a class for clones that have expanded.

J gene	D gene	clone size	V gene	CDR3 protein	CDR3 DNA
TRBJ2-5	TRBD2	.	TRBV27	CASSPWGGSRETQYF	TGTGCCAGCAGTCCTTGGGGGGGTTCCCGAGAGACCCAGTACTTC
TRBJ1-2	.	.	TRBV28	CASSLGGKIYGYTF	TGTGCCAGCAGTTTAGGGGGGAAGATCTATGGCTACACCTTC
TRBJ1-1	TRBD1	.	TRBV9	CASSPVPGQGWGTEAFF	TGTGCCAGCAGCCCCGTCCCGGGACAGGGTTGGGGCACTGAAGCTTTCTTT
TRBJ2-3	.	once	TRBV10-3	CAIEGGSTDTQYF	TGTGCCATCGAGGGCGGAAGCACAGATACGCAGTATTTT
TRBJ2-7	TRBD2	.	TRBV7-8	CASSQGLAGNYEQYF	TGTGCCAGCAGCCAGGGACTAGCGGGAAACTACGAGCAGTACTTC
TRBJ1-4	.	.	TRBV20-1	CSALRQAERTLFF	TGCAGTGCTCTGCGTCAGGCGGAACGAACACTGTTTTTT
TRBJ2-7	TRBD1	.	TRBV5-6	CASSPPGTGEYEQYF	TGTGCCAGCAGCCCACCCGGGACAGGGGAATACGAGCAGTACTTC
TRBJ1-2	.	once	TRBV6-1	CASSGFRQTLGYGYTF	TGTGCCAGCAGTGGCTTTCGACAGACCCTAGGCTATGGCTACACCTTC
TRBJ1-1	.	.	TRBV5-8	CASSLGYSVRATEAFF	TGTGCCAGCAGCTTGGGTTACTCCGTAAGGGCAACTGAAGCTTTCTTT
TRBJ1-5	.	once	TRBV6-2/TRBV6-3	CASSAPGPQHF	TGTGCCAGCAGTGCCCCGGGGCCCCAGCATTTT
TRBJ2-4	.	once	TRBV5-4	CASSFRSQGRNIQYF	TGTGCCAGCAGCTTTCGGTCTCAAGGTAGAAACATTCAGTACTTC
TRBJ1-3	.	once	TRBV5-1	CASTASGNTIYF	TGCGCCAGCACAGCCTCTGGAAACACCATATATTTT
TRBJ2-7	TRBD2	.	TRBV18	CASSRQAGAGISYEQYF	TGTGCCAGCTCACGGCAGGCGGGAGCGGGGATCTCCTACGAGCAGTACTTC
TRBJ1-2	TRBD1	.	TRBV29-1	CSAQGGNGYTF	TGCAGCGCCCAGGGGGGGAATGGCTACACCTTC
TRBJ2-5	.	.	TRBV7-9	CASSFTLRQQETQYF	TGTGCCAGCAGCTTCACTCTTAGACAGCAAGAGACCCAGTACTTC
TRBJ1-2	.	.	TRBV6-5	CASSYRGNYTF	TGTGCCAGCAGTTACCGGGGTAACTACACCTTC
TRBJ2-3	.	.	TRBV4-1	CASSRLGARGSTDTQYF	TGCGCCAGCAGCCGTCTGGGGGCTAGAGGTAGCACAGATACGCAGTATTTT
TRBJ2-5	TRBD1	.	TRBV6-1	CASRMAGTGGGTQYF	TGTGCCAGCAGGATGGCCGGGACAGGGGGCGGCACCCAGTACTTC
TRBJ2-6	TRBD1	.	TRBV2	CASREQGSGANVLTF	TGTGCCAGCAGAGAACAGGGGAGCGGGGCCAACGTCCTGACTTTC
TRBJ1-3	.	.	TRBV18	CASSPGTTSSGNTIYF	TGTGCCAGCTCACCAGGCACGACTAGCTCTGGAAACACCATATATTTT
TRBJ1-1	TRBD1	.	TRBV5-1	CASSLPGQSNTEAFF	TGCGCCAGCAGCTTACCGGGACAGTCGAACACTGAAGCTTTCTTT
TRBJ2-3	.	few	TRBV6-2/TRBV6-3	CASSSLAADTQYF	TGTGCCAGCAGTTCATTAGCAGCAGATACGCAGTATTTT
TRBJ2-1	.	.	TRBV6-2/TRBV6-3	CASSTSLGSLLGVNEQFF	TGTGCCAGCAGTACCAGCTTGGGCAGCCTACTAGGGGTTAATGAGCAGTTCTTC
TRBJ2-1	TRBD2	.	TRBV10-3	CAISDGRGNNEQFF	TGTGCCATCAGTGATGGGCGGGGGAACAATGAGCAGTTCTTC
TRBJ2-5	TRBD1	.	TRBV29-1	CSVAGTGRLDALPGTQYF	TGCAGCGTGGCCGGGACAGGGCGGCTGGACGCGCTCCCGGGGACCCAGTACTTC
TRBJ1-3	TRBD1	.	TRBV30	CAWSAHRTGNSGNTIYF	TGTGCCTGGAGTGCGCACCGGACAGGGAACTCTGGAAACACCATATATTTT
TRBJ2-2	.	.	TRBV29-1	CSVSGIVTGELFF	TGCAGCGTCTCAGGGATAGTAACCGGGGAGCTGTTTTTT
TRBJ1-1	.	.	TRBV12-3/TRBV12-4	CASSLVGQAFF	TGTGCCAGCAGTTTGGTAGGCCAAGCTTTCTTT
TRBJ1-1	.	.	TRBV3-1	CASSQDSGIGTTEAFF	TGTGCCAGCAGCCAAGATTCCGGTATAGGAACCACTGAAGCTTTCTTT
TRBJ1-1	.	.	TRBV9	CASRGETEAFF	TGTGCCAGCAGGGGGGAAACTGAAGCTTTCTTT
TRBJ2-1	.	once	TRBV30	CAWSSGGKEQFF	TGTGCCTGGAGTTCCGGGGGCAAAGAGCAGTTCTTC
TRBJ2-7	.	.	TRBV20-1	CSATLPLISSYEQYF	TGCAGTGCAACCTTACCGCTGATCAGCTCCTACGAGCAGTACTTC
TRBJ1-3	.	.	TRBV30	CAWSKTAGNTIYF	TGTGCCTGGAGTAAAACAGCTGGAAACACCATATATTTT
TRBJ2-1	.	.	TRBV28	CASSGGTLKTQFF	TGTGCCAGCAGTGGCGGGACTTTAAAAACGCAGTTCTTC
TRBJ2-7	.	.	TRBV4-2	CASSQTPGLYEQYF	TGTGCCAGCAGCCAAACACCGGGGCTCTACGAGCAGTACTTC
TRBJ2-1	TRBD1	.	TRBV2	CASSEAPGGEQFF	TGTGCCAGCAGTGAAGCCCCAGGGGGTGAGCAGTTCTTC
TRBJ1-5	.	.	TRBV5-1	CASSMDGNQPQHF	TGCGCCAGCAGCATGGACGGAAATCAGCCCCAGCATTTT
TRBJ2-7	TRBD2	.	TRBV4-1	CASRPDLAGAAWEQYF	TGCGCCAGCAGACCTGACCTAGCGGGAGCTGCCTGGGAGCAGTACTTC
TRBJ2-4	.	.	TRBV2	CASKQGLDIQYF	TGTGCCAGCAAGCAGGGGCTGGACATTCAGTACTTC
TRBJ2-2	.	.	TRBV7-2	CASSLTRGGGELFF	TGTGCCAGCAGCCTTACCAGGGGAGGCGGGGAGCTGTTTTTT
TRBJ2-2	TRBD2	.	TRBV20-1	CSASQLPSGSPTGELFF	TGCAGTGCTAGCCAACTCCCGAGCGGGAGCCCAACCGGGGAGCTGTTTTTT
TRBJ2-1	TRBD2	.	TRBV15	CATSRPGLANEQFF	TGTGCCACCAGCAGGCCGGGACTAGCAAATGAGCAGTTCTTC
TRBJ1-2	.	.	TRBV6-1	CASSVGRDYGYTF	TGTGCCAGCAGTGTGGGGCGCGACTATGGCTACACCTTC
TRBJ2-1	TRBD2	once	TRBV3-1	CASSPPVTSGEQFF	TGTGCCAGCAGCCCTCCGGTAACTAGCGGGGAGCAGTTCTTC
TRBJ1-1	.	.	TRBV10-3	CAISERGGNTEAFF	TGTGCCATCAGTGAGCGTGGTGGGAACACTGAAGCTTTCTTT
TRBJ2-1	.	.	TRBV12-5	CASGSASQGSNEQFF	TGTGCTAGTGGTTCGGCGTCCCAAGGGTCCAATGAGCAGTTCTTC
TRBJ2-2	TRBD2	.	TRBV3-1	CASSHLAGGHTGELFF	TGTGCCAGCAGCCATTTAGCGGGAGGGCACACCGGGGAGCTGTTTTTT
TRBJ2-1	.	.	TRBV18	CASAGQTYNEQFF	TGTGCCAGTGCCGGACAGACCTACAATGAGCAGTTCTTC
TRBJ2-5	TRBD1	.	TRBV2	CASNLMTGGGETQYF	TGTGCCAGCAACCTTATGACAGGGGGAGGAGAGACCCAGTACTTC
TRBJ2-7	TRBD1	.	TRBV19	CASRPDRAYYEQYF	TGTGCCAGTAGGCCCGACAGGGCTTACTACGAGCAGTACTTC
TRBJ2-7	.	few	TRBV5-1	CASSLEGAYEQYF	TGCGCCAGCAGCTTGGAGGGGGCCTACGAGCAGTACTTC
TRBJ2-7	.	.	TRBV11-2	CASSLDPGWTYEQYF	TGTGCCAGCAGCTTAGATCCAGGGTGGACCTACGAGCAGTACTTC
TRBJ1-2	.	.	TRBV19	CASSIEGGRANYGYTF	TGTGCCAGTAGTATAGAAGGAGGGCGGGCTAACTATGGCTACACCTTC
TRBJ1-2	.	.	TRBV6-5	CASSQISNYGYTF	TGTGCCAGCAGCCAGATATCTAACTATGGCTACACCTTC
TRBJ1-2	.	.	TRBV19	CASSIRRGEYGYTF	TGTGCCAGTAGTATCCGGAGGGGAGAGTATGGCTACACCTTC
TRBJ2-1	TRBD2	few	TRBV12-3/TRBV12-4	CASSPGLAGNEQFF	TGTGCCAGCAGTCCTGGACTAGCAGGAAATGAGCAGTTCTTC
TRBJ2-7	TRBD1	few	TRBV19	CASSPGTGDYEQYF	TGTGCCAGTAGTCCCGGGACAGGGGACTACGAGCAGTACTTC